This T cell receptor beta chain was captured by sequencing in a study of radiation and T cells in renal cell carcinoma. Regarding the study as a whole: Dominant CDR3 motifs were more common in irradiated tumors than controls. Top tumor clonotypes rose in blood 2 weeks post-radiation, then contracted.

Trimming cost V 2 bases and J 8 bases, with 4 bases left between them. CDR1 is DFQATT and CDR2 is SNEGSKA in the germline V gene (reference sequence). CDR3 length: 10 residues. Described treatment: 15 Gy SBRT to primary tumor, nephrectomy 4 weeks later. Points on this clone: Its specificity is not known.

Sequencing was performed with immunoSEQ multiplex PCR; in TCRdb, only in-frame clones are kept and a portion is missing. Of some 14,000 clones in the sample, roughly 64% are singletons; the top ten hold roughly 26%. The V call is TRBV20-1, the J call TRBJ1-3; no clear D gene. This clonotype originated in a woman in her 70s with renal cell carcinoma. Source: tumor tissue, taken from a patient whose treatment included radiotherapy and nephrectomy. CDR3 amino acids: CSARRDTIYF. CDR3 DNA sequence: TGCAGTGCTAGAAGGGACACCATATATTTT.